This TCR beta chain stems from a study of blood T cell repertoires in COVID-19. On the study more broadly: COVID-19 samples from acute and convalescent phases originated in the United States, Italy and Spain. The cDNA or gDNA used as material had been derived from T cells, B-cell-depleted T cells, or PBMCs.

Authors' processing steps: Estimates of nucleated cell counts were drawn from the amplification of reference gene primers. Some clones are missing from TCRdb's copy, which holds only in-frame ones; the method was immunoSEQ multiplex PCR. Clone size and V and J calls were adopted from that table, with D and trimming inferred from the DNA. Of around 220,000 clones in the sample, more than 70% were seen once. The junction had 12 bases not matched to a gene; V was cut back by 4 bases and J by 4 bases. The CDR3 is 17 residues long. Germline CDR1 is SGHRS and CDR2 is YFSETQ. V gene TRBV5-1 combines with J gene TRBJ2-5; TRBD2 agrees at 11 bases. The clonotype originates from a woman between 40 and 50 years old who had recovered from COVID-19. The specimen sequenced was peripheral blood. In DNA form, the CDR3 reads TGCGCCAGCAGCGCTGGAGTAGCGGGGGGGCCGTCAGAGACCCAGTACTTC. It specifies CASSAGVAGGPSETQYF.